The 17 T cell receptor beta chains below come from one sample, sequenced in a study of CD8 T cell repertoires and HIV-1 epitope variants. Here immunoSEQ multiplex PCR was the method, and the copy in TCRdb shows in-frame clones only, minus some. The sample has approximately 6,000 clones, more than 60% seen once; the top ten hold 40% to 55%. The antigens of these receptors remain unknown. The sequenced sample was cultured CD8+ T cells derived from PBMCs. These receptors all come from a male donor with HIV.

The genes are TRBV11-2 and TRBJ2-2; no reliable D call. The CDR3 totals 13 residues. V shed 3 bases and J shed 1 base, with 3 bases lying between them. The V gene's germline CDR1 is SGHAT and CDR2 FQNNGV. CDR3 sequence: CASSFQNTGELFF. As DNA, the CDR3 is TGTGCCAGCAGCTTCCAGAACACCGGGGAGCTGTTTTTT.

CDR3 amino acids: CASSFLQGDTEAFF. As DNA, the CDR3 is TGCGCCAGCAGCTTCTTACAGGGGGACACTGAAGCTTTCTTT. The J gene is TRBJ1-1, the V gene TRBV5-1; TRBD1 matches 8 bases. There are 14 residues in the CDR3. Germline lookup yields CDR1 SGHRS and CDR2 YFSETQ. V lost 2 bases to trimming and J lost 3 bases; unmatched junction nucleotides: 3.

This chain connects TRBV7-3 to TRBJ2-1, with 12 bases aligning to TRBD2. This CDR3 region has 15 residues. CDR1 SGHTA and CDR2 FQGTGA come from the germline V gene. V gave up 5 bases and J gave up 8 bases; unmatched junction bases: 7. The CDR3 region is CASSQTSGGVYEQFF. CDR3 in DNA: TGTGCCAGCAGCCAGACTAGCGGGGGAGTTTATGAGCAGTTCTTC.

The V gene is TRBV4-3, the J gene TRBJ2-7; D gene ambiguous. The CDR3 runs 15 residues. Trimming took off 0 bases at V and 3 bases at J, with 12 bases between the two ends. Germline CDR1 LGHNA, CDR2 YSLEER. The CDR3 reads CASSQDLTLNYEQYF. CDR3 in DNA: TGCGCCAGCAGCCAAGATCTGACATTGAACTACGAGCAGTACTTC.

This clone was observed once. The chain recombines TRBV7-2 with TRBJ2-1; D possibly corresponds to TRBD2 (5 bases). CDR3 length: 18 residues. Trimming cost V 0 bases and J 5 bases, with 20 bases left between them. Germline CDR1 and CDR2: SGHTA and FQGNSA. The chain's CDR3 is CASSLALRLPPGDNEQFF. The DNA for the CDR3 is TGTGCCAGCAGCTTAGCCCTTCGACTCCCCCCCGGGGACAATGAGCAGTTCTTC.

The rearrangement links TRBV30 to TRBJ2-3, with TRBD2 identical over 13 bases. CDR1 and CDR2 (germline): GTSNPN, SVGIG (reference sequence). This CDR3 region has 17 residues. With V trimmed by 3 bases and J by 3 bases, 9 bases remained unmatched. CDR3 protein: CAWRRGTSGVVTDTQYF. Written as DNA, the CDR3 is TGTGCCTGGAGACGCGGGACTAGCGGGGTAGTAACAGATACGCAGTATTTT.

The chain recombines TRBV28 with TRBJ2-3; 9 nucleotides align to TRBD1. The CDR3 covers 14 residues. V lost 6 bases, J lost 3 bases, and 4 bases stayed unmatched. Germline CDR1 is MDHEN and CDR2 is SYDVKM. CDR3 DNA sequence: TGTGCCAGCAGCGGGACAGGGATAACAGATACGCAGTATTTT. This gives the protein CASSGTGITDTQYF.

The chain links TRBV5-4 to TRBJ1-2; no definite D call. The CDR3 contains 13 residues. Germline lookup yields CDR1 SGHNT and CDR2 YYREEE (reference sequence). V shed 4 bases and J shed 7 bases, with 14 bases lying between them. The CDR3: CASSHNIGFGYTF. The CDR3 coding sequence is TGTGCCAGCAGCCATAATATCGGGTTTGGCTACACCTTC.

This clone was counted between two and nine times. The chain has TRBV5-1 and TRBJ2-7, with 8 nucleotides matching TRBD1. From germline, CDR1 is SGHRS and CDR2 YFSETQ. The CDR3 is 15 residues long. The ends lost 1 base at V and 5 bases at J; junction bases unmatched: 8. CDR3 bases: TGCGCCAGCAGCTTGCCGCAGGGGGCAGTCAACGAGCAGTACTTC. This translates into CASSLPQGAVNEQYF.

The V and J genes are TRBV4-1 and TRBJ2-3; D is perhaps TRBD1 (5 bases). Trimming took off 1 base at V and 8 bases at J, with 10 bases between the two ends. Germline CDR1 and CDR2: MGHRA and YSYEKL. This CDR3 comprises 13 residues. CDR3: CASSQAVGVTQYF. The CDR3 DNA reads as TGCGCCAGCAGCCAAGCAGTAGGGGTTACGCAGTATTTT.

This clone was counted a few times. The chain joins TRBV5-1 to TRBJ1-2; D might be TRBD1 (5 bases). Germline-derived CDR1 and CDR2 are SGHRS and YFSETQ. The CDR3 contains 12 residues. Trimming pared 0 bases from V and 7 bases from J, leaving 7 bases between. CDR3 protein: CASSLDGGGYTF. The CDR3 region has the DNA TGCGCCAGCAGCTTGGATGGGGGTGGCTACACCTTC.

In this sample, this clone turned up a few times. The chain uses TRBV28 and TRBJ1-1, with D unresolved. Deletions cut 2 bases from V and 5 bases from J, with 3 bases between. The CDR3 runs 11 residues. CDR1 is MDHEN and CDR2 is SYDVKM in the germline V gene. In DNA form, the CDR3 reads TGTGCCAGCAGTTTAGGGACTGAAGCTTTCTTT. It encodes CASSLGTEAFF.

The chain combines TRBV7-3 with TRBJ2-1; the D is unclear. CDR1 and CDR2 (germline): SGHTA, FQGTGA. Trimming took off 3 bases at V and 0 bases at J, with 9 bases between the two ends. The CDR3 totals 15 residues. The CDR3 region has the DNA TGTGCCAGCAGCTTGGGGATGAGCTCCTACAATGAGCAGTTCTTC. This translates into CASSLGMSSYNEQFF. The full variable domain, in which reference TRBV7-3 and TRBJ2-1 provide the parts outside the CDR3, is GAGVSQTPSNKVTEKGKYVELRCDPISGHTALYWYRQSLGQGPEFLIYFQGTGAADDSGLPNDRFFAVRPEGSVSTLKIQRTERGDSAVYLCASSLGMSSYNEQFFGPGTRLTVL.

This clone was picked up one time. The rearrangement joins TRBV5-4 to TRBJ2-7; maybe TRBD1 (6 bases). The CDR3 consists of 18 residues. The V and J ends lost 6 bases and 5 bases respectively, with 30 bases between them. Germline V gene sequence: CDR1 SGHNT, CDR2 YYREEE (reference sequence). CDR3 coding DNA: TGTGCCAGCAACCCTCGTGGGGGATCCGGGACACGGGTTGACGAGCAGTACTTC. It translates to CASNPRGGSGTRVDEQYF.

J is TRBJ2-7 and V is TRBV28; 8 nucleotides align to TRBD1. In germline, CDR1 is MDHEN, CDR2 SYDVKM. Germline trimming cut 7 bases from V and 5 bases from J; bases unmatched to any gene: 7. The length of the CDR3 is 13 residues. The CDR3 DNA follows: TGTGCCAGCAAGGACAGGGTAATCAACGAGCAGTACTTC. Translating gives CASKDRVINEQYF.

This clone was detected once. The chain uses TRBV5-1 and TRBJ2-1; 7 bases fit TRBD2. This CDR3 region has 15 residues. V lost 3 bases to trimming and J lost 8 bases; unmatched junction nucleotides: 11. The V gene's germline CDR1 is SGHRS and CDR2 YFSETQ. This CDR3 is CASSSRLAPGDEQFF. The DNA of the CDR3 is TGCGCCAGCAGCTCTCGACTAGCCCCCGGGGATGAGCAGTTCTTC.

This clone turned up a few times. The rearrangement uses TRBV5-5 and TRBJ2-1, with 10 nucleotides matching TRBD2. V shed 4 bases, J shed 2 bases, and the junction held 6 bases outside the gene matches. The CDR3 loop spans 16 amino acids. Per germline, CDR1 SGHKS and CDR2 YYEKEE (reference sequence). In DNA form, the CDR3 reads TGTGCCAGCAGCGTAGCGGGAGGCCCCCCCTACAATGAGCAGTTCTTC. It specifies CASSVAGGPPYNEQFF. Complete variable domain (other parts from reference TRBV5-5 and TRBJ2-1): DAGVTQSPTHLIKTRGQQVTLRCSPISGHKSVSWYQQVLGQGPQFIFQYYEKEERGRGNFPDRFSARQFPNYSSELNVNALLLGDSALYLCASSVAGGPPYNEQFFGPGTRLTVL.